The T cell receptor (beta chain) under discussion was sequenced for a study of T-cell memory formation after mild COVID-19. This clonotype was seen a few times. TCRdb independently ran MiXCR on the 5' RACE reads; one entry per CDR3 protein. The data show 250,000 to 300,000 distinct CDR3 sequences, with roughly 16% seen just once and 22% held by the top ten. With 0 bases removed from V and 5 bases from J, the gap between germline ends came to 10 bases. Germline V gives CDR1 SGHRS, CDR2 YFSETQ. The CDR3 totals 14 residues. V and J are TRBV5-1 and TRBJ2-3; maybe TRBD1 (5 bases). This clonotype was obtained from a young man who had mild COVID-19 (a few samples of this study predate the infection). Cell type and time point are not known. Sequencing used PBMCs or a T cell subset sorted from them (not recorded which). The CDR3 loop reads CASSLGVREDTQYF. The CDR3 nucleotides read TGCGCCAGCAGCTTGGGGGTCAGGGAAGATACGCAGTATTTT.